The clone carrying this TCR beta chain has a handful of counts. What it binds is not known. Some clones are missing from TCRdb's copy, which holds only in-frame ones; the method was immunoSEQ multiplex PCR. The sample lists some 80,000 clones; approximately 87% were seen once. This record belongs to a study of radiation and T cells in renal cell carcinoma. Study conclusions and caveats: Top tumor clonotypes rose in blood 2 weeks post-radiation, then contracted.

Germline V CDR1 and CDR2: MDHEN, SYDVKM. The CDR3 extends over 17 amino acids. The V end was cut by 6 bases, the J end by 4 bases, with 21 bases between. The time point was: blood 4 weeks post-SBRT, at nephrectomy. This sample's treatment: 15 Gy SBRT to primary tumor, nephrectomy 4 weeks later. Serial blood draws occurred at baseline and 2 and 4 weeks post-SBRT. This renal cell carcinoma was of the clear cell type. The TCR was taken from a woman aged 55-70 years with renal cell carcinoma. The chain carries TRBV28 and TRBJ2-2; perhaps TRBD1 as D (9 bases). The material was blood, obtained from a patient whose treatment included radiotherapy and nephrectomy. The CDR3 loop reads CASRISGGTGTTGELFF. Here the CDR3 DNA reads TGTGCCAGCAGGATTTCGGGAGGGACAGGGACCACCGGGGAGCTGTTTTTT.